Shown below are 19 T cell receptor beta chains from a single sample sequenced in a study of T-cell memory formation after mild COVID-19. TCRdb used MiXCR to reprocess the 5' RACE reads, holding one entry per CDR3 protein. This table has 70,000 to 100,000 distinct CDR3 sequences, less than 15% appearing once. The specimen sequenced was PBMCs or a T cell subset sorted from them (not recorded which). The receptors were sampled from an adult woman who had mild COVID-19 (a few samples of this study predate the infection). Cell type and time point are not known.

This clonotype was observed many times. V usage is TRBV7-9 and J usage is TRBJ2-5; 13 bases are a match to TRBD2. This CDR3 region has 16 residues. The J segment lost 5 bases and the V segment lost 4 bases, leaving 7 bases of the junction unmatched. Looked up from germline, CDR1 is SEHNR and CDR2 is FQNEAQ (reference sequence). For the CDR3, the DNA is TGTGCCAGCAGCTCCTCGGGACTAGCGGGGCGGGAGACCCAGTACTTC. Translated: CASSSSGLAGRETQYF.

This chain connects TRBV4-2 to TRBJ1-1; TRBD1 is a possible D gene (5 bases). CDR1 and CDR2 from the germline V gene are LGHNA and YNFKEQ. CDR3 length: 13 amino acids. Deletions cut 0 bases from V and 11 bases from J, with 13 bases between. CDR3 nucleotide sequence: TGTGCCAGCAGCCAAGACACCGGGAACAGGGCTTTCTTT. Its protein is CASSQDTGNRAFF.

This clonotype was observed a handful of times. This chain uses TRBV11-2 with TRBJ2-2; 9 nucleotides agree with TRBD2. CDR1 is SGHAT, CDR2 FQNNGV, per germline. The junction had 8 bases not matched to a gene; V was cut back by 5 bases and J by 4 bases. The length of the CDR3 is 16 residues. This CDR3 reads CASSPGGLAVTGELFF. As DNA, the CDR3 is TGTGCCAGCAGCCCGGGGGGACTAGCCGTCACCGGGGAGCTGTTTTTT.

The V gene is TRBV3-1, the J gene TRBJ2-1; 11 bases agree with TRBD2. The CDR3 is made up of 15 amino acids. The trim removed 2 bases at V and 7 bases at J, leaving 4 bases unmatched. Germline CDR1 and CDR2: LGHDT and YNNKEL (reference sequence). The CDR3 here is CASSQLTSGTNEQFF. The CDR3 DNA is TGTGCCAGCAGCCAATTGACTAGCGGGACAAATGAGCAGTTCTTC.

This clonotype has a handful of counts. This CDR3 is CSARAPFERDTEAFF. CDR3 coding DNA: TGCAGTGCTAGAGCCCCTTTCGAGAGAGACACTGAAGCTTTCTTT. The chain employs TRBV20-1 and TRBJ1-1; the D is unclear. V dropped 1 base and J dropped 3 bases, with 15 bases sitting between them. Per germline, CDR1 DFQATT and CDR2 SNEGSKA (reference sequence). This CDR3 has 15 residues.

This rearrangement joins TRBV4-1 to TRBJ2-5; the D gene is possibly TRBD1 (5 bases). Trimming stripped 4 bases from V and 9 bases from J, with 15 bases between. Germline V CDR1 and CDR2: MGHRA, YSYEKL. This CDR3 region has 13 residues. CDR3 in DNA: TGCGCCAGCAGCCTACCTGGAAAGGGGTCCCAGTACTTC. Protein sequence: CASSLPGKGSQYF.

The V gene is TRBV6-5, the J gene TRBJ2-5; D might be TRBD2 (5 bases). The CDR3 consists of 15 residues. Trimming took off 4 bases at V and 1 base at J, with 13 bases between the two ends. Per the germline V gene, CDR1 is MNHEY and CDR2 is SVGAGI. CDR3 bases: TGTGCCAGCAGTTTCCCGGGCGGGCCCCAAGAGACCCAGTACTTC. Translating it yields CASSFPGGPQETQYF.

This clonotype was counted between two and nine times. The V and J genes are TRBV20-1 and TRBJ2-2; TRBD1 is a possible D gene (6 bases). Trimming pared 0 bases from V and 5 bases from J, leaving 16 bases between. The CDR3 extends over 16 amino acids. From germline, CDR1 is DFQATT and CDR2 SNEGSKA (reference sequence). CDR3 sequence reads: CSARDRVRGRTGELFF. CDR3 DNA: TGCAGTGCTAGAGATAGGGTCAGGGGTCGGACCGGGGAGCTGTTTTTT.

V is TRBV7-9 and J is TRBJ2-6; D possibly corresponds to TRBD2 (5 bases). Looked up from germline, CDR1 is SEHNR and CDR2 is FQNEAQ (reference sequence). The V end lost 1 base, the J end lost 4 bases, and 11 bases lay between the germline ends. CDR3 length equals 16 residues. CDR3 in amino acids: CASSLDLAPGANVLTF. DNA of the CDR3: TGTGCCAGCAGCTTAGATCTAGCTCCCGGGGCCAACGTCCTGACTTTC.

This clonotype was seen a few times. The chain carries TRBV7-6 and TRBJ2-1, with D possibly being TRBD1 or TRBD2 (5 bases each). V lost 3 bases and J 2 bases, leaving 14 bases between the germline ends. Germline V CDR1 and CDR2: SGHVS, FNYEAQ. The CDR3 loop spans 16 amino acids. CDR3: CASSFSGTGTYNEQFF. CDR3 coding DNA: TGTGCCAGCAGCTTCTCCGGGACGGGGACCTACAATGAGCAGTTCTTC.

This clonotype was seen a handful of times. CDR3: CASSSAGAQGLHSGANVLTF. Here the CDR3 DNA reads TGTGCCAGCAGCTCCGCGGGGGCCCAGGGCCTCCACTCTGGGGCCAACGTCCTGACTTTC. The genes are TRBV7-9 and TRBJ2-6; D may be TRBD2 (7 bases). The CDR3 is 20 amino acids. Trimming pared 4 bases from V and 0 bases from J, leaving 22 bases between. CDR1 is SEHNR and CDR2 is FQNEAQ in the germline V gene (reference sequence).

This clonotype rates as medium-sized (0.01 to 0.1%). CDR3 amino acids: CASSHPSAFYNEQFF. The CDR3 DNA follows: TGTGCCAGCAGCCACCCGTCAGCTTTTTACAATGAGCAGTTCTTC. The rearrangement uses TRBV7-9 and TRBJ2-1; D uncertain. Germline V gene data show CDR1 as SEHNR and CDR2 as FQNEAQ (reference sequence). Trimming left V 5 bases short and J 4 bases short, with 15 bases between. The CDR3 has 15 residues.

This clonotype was observed a handful of times. Here the CDR3 reads CASSLTPTYRDRAIWTSYNEQFF. In nucleotides, the CDR3 is TGTGCCAGCAGCTTGACCCCCACTTACCGGGACAGGGCGATTTGGACCTCCTACAATGAGCAGTTCTTC. V is TRBV5-6 and J is TRBJ2-1, with 9 bases identical to TRBD1. CDR3 length: 23 amino acids. CDR1 is SGHDT, CDR2 YYEEEE, per germline. V lost 1 base, J lost 0 bases, and 23 bases stayed unmatched.

This clonotype appeared once. The chain recombines TRBV9 with TRBJ2-3; no reliable D call. Trimming removed 0 bases at V and 2 bases at J, with 10 bases between. Germline V gene lookup returns CDR1 SGDLS and CDR2 YYNGEE. This CDR3 is 15 amino acids long. The CDR3 here is CASSVALGHTDTQYF. CDR3 in DNA: TGTGCCAGCAGCGTAGCCCTTGGGCACACAGATACGCAGTATTTT.

This clonotype was seen a few times. The V call is TRBV6-2 or TRBV6-3, the J call TRBJ2-5; D ambiguous. Germline loops: CDR1 MNHEY, CDR2 SVGEGT. CDR3 length equals 15 residues. V was shortened by 4 bases and J by 4 bases, with 16 bases between the two germline ends. Here the CDR3 reads CASSSPRLYIETQYF. CDR3 sequence (DNA): TGTGCCAGCAGTTCACCTCGCCTTTATATAGAGACCCAGTACTTC.

This clonotype was counted many times. V and J are TRBV7-6 and TRBJ2-1; tentatively, D is TRBD1 or TRBD2 (5 bases each). CDR1 SGHVS and CDR2 FNYEAQ come from the germline V gene. The CDR3 extends over 13 amino acids. Deletions cut 4 bases from V and 5 bases from J, with 9 bases between. As DNA, the CDR3 is TGTGCCAGCAGCTGGGACCTAAACAATGAGCAGTTCTTC. Translating gives CASSWDLNNEQFF. The full variable domain, in which reference TRBV7-6 and TRBJ2-1 provide the parts outside the CDR3, is GAGVSQSPRYKVTKRGQDVALRCDPISGHVSLYWYRQALGQGPEFLTYFNYEAQQDKSGLPNDRFSAERPEGSISTLTIQRTEQRDSAMYRCASSWDLNNEQFFGPGTRLTVL.

This clonotype showed up just a few times. DNA for the CDR3: TGTGCCAGCAGCGCTACCGGGACAGGGGGCTTCGGTGGGGCCAACGTCCTGACTTTC. Translated: CASSATGTGGFGGANVLTF. V usage is TRBV9 and J usage is TRBJ2-6, with 12 bases lining up with TRBD1. The CDR3 sequence is 19 residues long. V lost 3 bases to trimming and J lost 3 bases; unmatched junction nucleotides: 10. The V gene's germline CDR1 is SGDLS and CDR2 YYNGEE.

A few counts support this clonotype. This chain joins TRBV6-6 and TRBJ2-2; unclear D gene. The CDR3 contains 14 residues. V lost 0 bases and J lost 3, with 5 bases in between. Germline V gene data show CDR1 as MNHNY and CDR2 as SVGAGI (reference sequence). This chain's CDR3 is CASSYSTYTGELFF. The CDR3 DNA sequence: TGTGCCAGCAGTTACTCGACATACACCGGGGAGCTGTTTTTT.

This clonotype has more than one count but fewer than ten. The V gene is TRBV20-1, the J gene TRBJ1-1; TRBD1 aligns across 7 bases. CDR3 size: 15 residues. Trimming at V came to 6 bases and at J to 4 bases, leaving 14 bases not matched to a gene. Germline V gene lookup returns CDR1 DFQATT and CDR2 SNEGSKA (reference sequence). CDR3 in amino acids: CSAPPTRGGGTEAFF. In DNA form, the CDR3 reads TGCAGTGCCCCCCCAACCAGAGGGGGCGGCACTGAAGCTTTCTTT.